Detailed here is one TCR beta chain. Its antigen remains unknown. The source of the sample is a study of cytomegalovirus exposure and HLA in healthy donors. Both 60 Vbeta primers and 13 Jbeta primers went into the PCR. Only in-frame clones appear in the TCRdb table, and some are missing; sequencing was by immunoSEQ multiplex PCR. The profile shows over 50,000 clones, around 92% of them singletons. This CDR3 comprises 15 residues. Germline loops: CDR1 SGHNT, CDR2 YENEEA. Deletions cut 0 bases from V and 1 base from J, with 6 bases between. Study-wide points: TCR beta sequences reportedly predicted the HLA-A and HLA-B alleles of most subjects accurately. In vitro assays verified that three CMV-associated chains recognized CMV antigens specifically.

The sample taken for sequencing was PBMCs. The chain recombines TRBV11-3 with TRBJ1-4, with D perhaps TRBD1 (6 bases). The receptor was isolated from a man aged 25 to 40 in good health and CMV-seropositive. The CDR3 DNA is TGTGCCAGCAGCTTAGAGGGACAAACTAATGAAAAACTGTTTTTT. This sequence encodes CASSLEGQTNEKLFF.